This T cell receptor beta chain was recorded in a study of T cell repertoires in cytomegalovirus infection. General study results and limits: The response measured ex vivo was dominated by TCR beta clonotypes (HLA-C-restricted and CMV-specific). Individuals carrying CMV plus the relevant HLA were identified by cumulative frequency of public TCR beta families.

This clonotype was counted many times. No antigen is known for it. With 2 bases removed from V and 8 bases from J, the gap between germline ends came to 9 bases. From germline, CDR1 is KGHSH and CDR2 LQKENI. The CDR3 extends over 13 amino acids. TCRdb itself ran the reads through MiXCR, one entry per CDR3 protein. The sample has around 210,000 distinct CDR3 sequences; 5% to 8.5% are singletons. The rearrangement links TRBV18 to TRBJ1-4; D remains ambiguous. The receptor's source is a human donor in good health (CMV status not recorded). Some clones in this sample may be carry-over from other donors' samples. The specimen was PBMCs. The chain's CDR3 is CASSPDDGEKLFF. The CDR3 DNA sequence: TGTGCCAGCTCACCAGATGACGGCGAAAAACTGTTTTTT.